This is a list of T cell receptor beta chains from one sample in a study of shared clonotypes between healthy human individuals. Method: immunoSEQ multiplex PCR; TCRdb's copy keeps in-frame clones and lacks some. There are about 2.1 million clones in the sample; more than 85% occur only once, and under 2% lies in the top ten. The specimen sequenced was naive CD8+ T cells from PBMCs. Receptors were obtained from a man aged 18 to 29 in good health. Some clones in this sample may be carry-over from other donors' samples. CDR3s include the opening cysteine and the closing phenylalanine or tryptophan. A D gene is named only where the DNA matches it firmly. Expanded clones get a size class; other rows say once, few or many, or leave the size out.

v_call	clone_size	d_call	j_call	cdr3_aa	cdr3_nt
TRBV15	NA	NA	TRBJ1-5	CATSRGPYGWSNQPQHF	TGTGCCACCAGCAGAGGGCCATACGGATGGAGCAATCAGCCCCAGCATTTT
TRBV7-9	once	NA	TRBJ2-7	CASSLTQGYTYEQYF	TGTGCCAGCAGCTTGACCCAGGGGTATACCTACGAGCAGTACTTC
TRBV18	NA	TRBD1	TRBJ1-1	CASSGGGDTEAFF	TGTGCCAGCTCAGGAGGGGGCGACACTGAAGCTTTCTTT
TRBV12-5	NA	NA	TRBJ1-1	CASGIELNTEAFF	TGTGCTAGTGGTATTGAACTGAACACTGAAGCTTTCTTT
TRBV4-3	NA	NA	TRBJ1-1	CASSQGMGNTEAFF	TGCGCCAGCAGCCAAGGCATGGGGAACACTGAAGCTTTCTTT
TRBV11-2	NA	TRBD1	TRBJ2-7	CASSLVDRGNPYEQYF	TGTGCCAGCAGCTTAGTGGACAGGGGGAACCCCTACGAGCAGTACTTC
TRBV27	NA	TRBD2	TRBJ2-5	CAAGVAFQETQYF	TGTGCTGCGGGGGTAGCGTTCCAAGAGACCCAGTACTTC
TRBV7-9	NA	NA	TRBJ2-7	CASSDSEQYF	TGTGCCAGCAGCGACTCCGAGCAGTACTTC
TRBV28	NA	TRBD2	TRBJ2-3	CASSPAGADTQYF	TGTGCCAGCAGCCCGGCGGGGGCAGATACGCAGTATTTT
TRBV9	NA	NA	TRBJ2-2	CASSLGRGGGRELFF	TGTGCCAGCAGCTTAGGACGGGGTGGAGGCCGGGAGCTGTTTTTT
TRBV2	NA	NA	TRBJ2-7	CASSEALAEGGEQYF	TGTGCCAGCAGTGAAGCGCTAGCGGAGGGGGGCGAGCAGTACTTC
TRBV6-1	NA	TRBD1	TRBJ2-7	CASSGWTGWEQYF	TGTGCCAGCAGTGGATGGACAGGCTGGGAGCAGTACTTC
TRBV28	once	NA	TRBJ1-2	CASSPDGNPNYGYTF	TGTGCCAGCAGTCCCGACGGAAATCCAAACTATGGCTACACCTTC
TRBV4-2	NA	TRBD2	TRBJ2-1	CASSQEWSGRNYNEQFF	TGTGCCAGCAGCCAAGAGTGGTCCGGGAGGAACTACAATGAGCAGTTCTTC
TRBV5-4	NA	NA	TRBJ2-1	CASAHGTAVTDEQFF	TGTGCCAGCGCTCATGGGACGGCGGTTACAGATGAGCAGTTCTTC
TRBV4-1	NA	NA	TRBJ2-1	CASSPIGSSYNEQFF	TGCGCCAGCAGCCCTATCGGGAGCTCCTACAATGAGCAGTTCTTC
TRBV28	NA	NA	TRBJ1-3	CASSLNRVSGNTIYF	TGTGCCAGCAGCTTAAATAGGGTCTCTGGAAACACCATATATTTT
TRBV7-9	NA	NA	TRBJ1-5	CASSTGGGQPQHF	TGTGCCAGCAGCACCGGGGGGGGCCAGCCCCAGCATTTT
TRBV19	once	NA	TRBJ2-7	CASSIQGSYEQYF	TGTGCCAGTAGTATTCAGGGCTCCTACGAGCAGTACTTC
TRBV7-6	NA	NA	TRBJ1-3	CASSLDPGSGNTIYF	TGTGCCAGCAGCTTAGATCCGGGGTCCGGAAACACCATATATTTT
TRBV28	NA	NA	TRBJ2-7	CASSPTGLLSEQYF	TGTGCCAGCAGTCCCACGGGACTGCTCTCCGAGCAGTACTTC
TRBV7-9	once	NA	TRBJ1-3	CASRIGSGNTIYF	TGTGCCAGCCGCATTGGCTCTGGAAACACCATATATTTT
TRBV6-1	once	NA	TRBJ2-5	CASTIAVRQETQYF	TGTGCCAGCACCATCGCCGTGCGACAAGAGACCCAGTACTTC
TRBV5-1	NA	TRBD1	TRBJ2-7	CASSSETGAFYEQYF	TGCGCCAGCAGCTCGGAGACAGGGGCTTTCTACGAGCAGTACTTC
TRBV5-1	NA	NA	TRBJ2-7	CASESRVGEQYF	TGCGCCAGCGAGAGCCGGGTCGGTGAGCAGTACTTC
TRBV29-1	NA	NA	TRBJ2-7	CSVVVPRGPRYF	TGCAGCGTTGTGGTCCCCCGGGGGCCTCGGTACTTC
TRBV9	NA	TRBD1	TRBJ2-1	CASSVGTGGNGKQFF	TGTGCCAGCAGCGTAGGGACAGGGGGCAACGGAAAGCAGTTCTTC
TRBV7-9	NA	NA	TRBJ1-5	CASSPETGLVSNQPQHF	TGTGCCAGCAGTCCTGAGACAGGACTGGTGAGCAATCAGCCCCAGCATTTT
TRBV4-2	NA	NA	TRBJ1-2	CASSQEPGGGYGYTF	TGTGCCAGCAGCCAAGAGCCCGGTGGGGGATATGGCTACACCTTC
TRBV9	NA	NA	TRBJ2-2	CASSVGQYTGELFF	TGTGCCAGCAGCGTAGGACAGTACACCGGGGAGCTGTTTTTT
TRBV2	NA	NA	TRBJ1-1	CASSPQGRVTEAFF	TGTGCCAGCAGTCCTCAGGGGAGGGTTACTGAAGCTTTCTTT
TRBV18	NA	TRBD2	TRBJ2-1	CASSPETSRYNEQFF	TGTGCCAGCTCACCTGAGACTAGCAGATACAATGAGCAGTTCTTC
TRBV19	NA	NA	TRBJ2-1	CASSDGRGAYNEQFF	TGTGCCAGTAGTGATGGCCGGGGTGCCTACAATGAGCAGTTCTTC
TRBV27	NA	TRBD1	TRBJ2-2	CASSLWGTGFSGELFF	TGTGCCAGCAGTTTATGGGGGACAGGGTTCTCCGGGGAGCTGTTTTTT
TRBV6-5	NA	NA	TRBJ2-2	CASSYSLGGELFF	TGTGCCAGCAGTTACTCTTTGGGTGGGGAGCTGTTTTTT
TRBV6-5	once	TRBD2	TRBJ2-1	CASTPTGTSVNEQFF	TGTGCCAGCACCCCAACCGGGACTAGCGTCAATGAGCAGTTCTTC
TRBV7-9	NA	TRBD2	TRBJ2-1	CASSLVAGGHWFF	TGTGCCAGCAGCTTAGTAGCGGGAGGGCATTGGTTCTTC
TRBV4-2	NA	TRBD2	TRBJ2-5	CASSQGGGFVETQYF	TGTGCCAGCAGCCAAGGCGGGGGATTCGTGGAGACCCAGTACTTC
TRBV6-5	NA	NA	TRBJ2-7	CASSYRGLRRSEQYF	TGTGCCAGCAGTTACCGGGGGCTGCGACGTTCCGAGCAGTACTTC
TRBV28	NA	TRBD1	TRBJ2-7	CASSFGTGYYEQYF	TGTGCCAGCAGTTTCGGGACAGGGTACTACGAGCAGTACTTC